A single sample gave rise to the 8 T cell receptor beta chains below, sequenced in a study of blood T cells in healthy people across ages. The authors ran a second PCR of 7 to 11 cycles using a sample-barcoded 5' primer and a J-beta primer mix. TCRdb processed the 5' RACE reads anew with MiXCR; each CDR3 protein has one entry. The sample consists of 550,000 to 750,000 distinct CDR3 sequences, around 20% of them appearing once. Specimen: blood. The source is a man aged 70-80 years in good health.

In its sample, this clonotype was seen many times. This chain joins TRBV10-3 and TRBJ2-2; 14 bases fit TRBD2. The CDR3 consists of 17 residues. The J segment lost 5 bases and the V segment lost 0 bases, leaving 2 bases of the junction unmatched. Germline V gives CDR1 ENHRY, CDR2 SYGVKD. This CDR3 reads CAISESTSGRVTGELFF. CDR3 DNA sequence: TGTGCCATCAGTGAGTCGACTAGCGGGAGGGTAACCGGGGAGCTGTTTTTT.

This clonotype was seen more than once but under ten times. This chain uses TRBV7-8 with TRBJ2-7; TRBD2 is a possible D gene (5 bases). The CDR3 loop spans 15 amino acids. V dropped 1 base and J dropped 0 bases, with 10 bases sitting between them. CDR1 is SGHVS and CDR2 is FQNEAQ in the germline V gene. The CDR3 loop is CASSLEGGHSYEQYF. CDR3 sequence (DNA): TGTGCCAGCAGCTTAGAAGGCGGGCACTCCTACGAGCAGTACTTC.

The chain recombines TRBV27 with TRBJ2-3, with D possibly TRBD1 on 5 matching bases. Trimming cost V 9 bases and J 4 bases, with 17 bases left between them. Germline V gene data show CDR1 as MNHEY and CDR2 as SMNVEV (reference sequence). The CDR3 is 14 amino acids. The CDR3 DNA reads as TGTGCCAGGCTTCTCTGGAAAGGGGCAGATACGCAGTATTTT. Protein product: CARLLWKGADTQYF.

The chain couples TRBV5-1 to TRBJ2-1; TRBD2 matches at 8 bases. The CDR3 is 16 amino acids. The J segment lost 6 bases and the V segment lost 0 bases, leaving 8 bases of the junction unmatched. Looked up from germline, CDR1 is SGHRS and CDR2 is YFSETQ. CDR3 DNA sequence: TGCGCCAGCAGCTTGGCTCCGGGACTAGAGGGCAATGAGCAGTTCTTC. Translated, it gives CASSLAPGLEGNEQFF.

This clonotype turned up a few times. This CDR3 reads CASREGRDNEQFF. The CDR3 bases are TGTGCCAGCCGGGAGGGTAGAGACAATGAGCAGTTCTTC. V is TRBV11-1 and J is TRBJ2-5; 8 bases are a match to TRBD2. TRBJ2-1 explains the end of the DNA better; the J call may be wrong. The CDR3 length is 13 residues. The germline V gene has CDR1 SGHAT and CDR2 FQDESV (reference sequence).

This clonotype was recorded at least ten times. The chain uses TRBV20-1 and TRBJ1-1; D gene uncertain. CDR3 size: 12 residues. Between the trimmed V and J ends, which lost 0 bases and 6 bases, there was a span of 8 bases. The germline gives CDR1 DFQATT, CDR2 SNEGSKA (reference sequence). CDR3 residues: CSARDITPEAFF. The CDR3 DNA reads TGCAGTGCTAGAGATATCACCCCTGAAGCTTTCTTT.

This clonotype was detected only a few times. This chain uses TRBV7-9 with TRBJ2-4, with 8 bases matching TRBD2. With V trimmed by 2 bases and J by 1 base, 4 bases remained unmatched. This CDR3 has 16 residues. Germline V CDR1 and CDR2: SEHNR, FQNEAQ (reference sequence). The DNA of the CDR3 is TGTGCCAGCAGCTTATACCGGGAGGGTGCCAAAAACATTCAGTACTTC. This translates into CASSLYREGAKNIQYF.

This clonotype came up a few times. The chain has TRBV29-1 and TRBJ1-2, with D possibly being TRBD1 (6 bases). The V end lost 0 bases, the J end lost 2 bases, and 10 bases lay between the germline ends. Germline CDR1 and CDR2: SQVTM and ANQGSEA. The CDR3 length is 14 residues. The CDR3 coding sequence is TGCAGCGTTGAAGAAGGACAGCGAAACTATGGCTACACCTTC. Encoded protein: CSVEEGQRNYGYTF.